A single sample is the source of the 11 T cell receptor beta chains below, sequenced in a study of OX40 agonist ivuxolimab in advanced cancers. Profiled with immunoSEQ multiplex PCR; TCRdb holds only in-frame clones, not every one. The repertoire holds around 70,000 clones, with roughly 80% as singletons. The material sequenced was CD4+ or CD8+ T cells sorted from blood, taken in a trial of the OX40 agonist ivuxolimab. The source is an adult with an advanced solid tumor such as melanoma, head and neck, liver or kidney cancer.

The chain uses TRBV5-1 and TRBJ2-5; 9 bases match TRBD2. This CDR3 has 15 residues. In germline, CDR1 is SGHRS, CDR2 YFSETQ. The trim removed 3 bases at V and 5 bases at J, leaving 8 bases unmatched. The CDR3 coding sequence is TGCGCCAGCAGCTCGGGACTAGCAACGTGGGAGACCCAGTACTTC. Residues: CASSSGLATWETQYF.

In nucleotides, the CDR3 is TGTGCCAGCAGCTTCACTAGCGGGAGCAATGAGCAGTTCTTC. It specifies CASSFTSGSNEQFF. V and J are TRBV7-7 and TRBJ2-1, with 11 bases identical to TRBD2. Germline loops: CDR1 SSHAT, CDR2 FNYEAQ (reference sequence). J lost 6 bases, V lost 3 bases, and 1 base had no gene match. The CDR3 totals 14 residues.

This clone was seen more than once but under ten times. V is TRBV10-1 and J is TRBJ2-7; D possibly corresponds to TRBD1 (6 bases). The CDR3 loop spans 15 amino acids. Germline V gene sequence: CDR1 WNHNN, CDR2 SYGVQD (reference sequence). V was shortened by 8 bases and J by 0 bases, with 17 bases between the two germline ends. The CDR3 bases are TGCGCCAGCCTTGAGGACAGTTCGAGCTCCTACGAGCAGTACTTC. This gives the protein CASLEDSSSSYEQYF.

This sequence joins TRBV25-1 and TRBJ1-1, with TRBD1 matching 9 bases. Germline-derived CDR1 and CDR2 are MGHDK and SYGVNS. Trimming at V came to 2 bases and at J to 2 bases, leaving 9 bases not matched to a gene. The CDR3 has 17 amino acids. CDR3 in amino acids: CASSEHGQGSFNTEAFF. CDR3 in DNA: TGTGCCAGCAGTGAACATGGACAGGGGTCCTTTAACACTGAAGCTTTCTTT.

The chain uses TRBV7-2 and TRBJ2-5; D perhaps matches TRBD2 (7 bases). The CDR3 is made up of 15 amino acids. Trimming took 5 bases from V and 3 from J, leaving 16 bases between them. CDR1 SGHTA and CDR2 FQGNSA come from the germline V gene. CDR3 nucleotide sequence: TGTGCCAGCAGCCTCCGGGGGGCGGGGGAAGAGACCCAGTACTTC. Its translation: CASSLRGAGEETQYF.

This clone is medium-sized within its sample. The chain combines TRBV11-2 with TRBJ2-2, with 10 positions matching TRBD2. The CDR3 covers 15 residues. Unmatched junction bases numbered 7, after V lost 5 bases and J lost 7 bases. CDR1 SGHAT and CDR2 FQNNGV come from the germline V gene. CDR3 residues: CASSILAGRGGELFF. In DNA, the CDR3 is TGTGCCAGCAGCATACTAGCGGGAAGAGGCGGGGAGCTGTTTTTT.

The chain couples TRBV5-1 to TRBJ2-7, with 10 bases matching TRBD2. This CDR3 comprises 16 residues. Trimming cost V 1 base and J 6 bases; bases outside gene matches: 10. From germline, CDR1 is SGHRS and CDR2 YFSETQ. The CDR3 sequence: CASSLIPSGRLGEQYF. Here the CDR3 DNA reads TGCGCCAGCAGCTTGATACCTAGCGGGAGATTAGGCGAGCAGTACTTC.

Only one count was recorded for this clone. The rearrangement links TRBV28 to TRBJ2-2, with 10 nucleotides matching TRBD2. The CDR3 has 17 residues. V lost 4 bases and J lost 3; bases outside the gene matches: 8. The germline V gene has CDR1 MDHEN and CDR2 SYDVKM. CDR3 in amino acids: CASSSSSGRVDTGELFF. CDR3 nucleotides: TGTGCCAGCAGTTCCAGCAGCGGGAGGGTTGACACCGGGGAGCTGTTTTTT.

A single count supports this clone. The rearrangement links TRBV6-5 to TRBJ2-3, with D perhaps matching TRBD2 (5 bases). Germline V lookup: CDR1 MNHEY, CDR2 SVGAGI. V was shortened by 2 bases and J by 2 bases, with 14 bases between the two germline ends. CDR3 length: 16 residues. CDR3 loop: CASSYGSRPPTDTQYF. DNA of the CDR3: TGTGCCAGCAGTTACGGGAGTAGACCCCCCACAGATACGCAGTATTTT.

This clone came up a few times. The CDR3 DNA follows: TGTGCCAGCAGCTTGTACGGATACGAGCAGTACTTC. It yields the protein CASSLYGYEQYF. This chain connects TRBV5-6 to TRBJ2-7; no definite D call. The germline V and J ends were trimmed by 1 base and 4 bases, with 6 bases remaining between them. CDR1 is SGHDT and CDR2 is YYEEEE in the germline V gene. This CDR3 is 12 amino acids long.

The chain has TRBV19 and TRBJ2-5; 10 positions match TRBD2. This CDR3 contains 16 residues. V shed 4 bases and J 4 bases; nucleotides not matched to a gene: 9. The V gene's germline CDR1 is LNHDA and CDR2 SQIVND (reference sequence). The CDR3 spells CASSTASGRRGETQYF. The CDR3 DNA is TGTGCCAGTAGTACGGCTAGCGGGAGACGTGGAGAGACCCAGTACTTC.